This TCR beta chain was recorded in a study of T cells in Graves' hyperthyroidism and ophthalmopathy. The CDR3 spans 20 residues. V lost 3 bases and J 2 bases, leaving 27 bases between the germline ends. Germline CDR1 MDHEN, CDR2 SYDVKM. Points on this clonotype: Its target is not known.

Broader study findings: By a 13 V-J model, ophthalmopathy was set apart from stable hyperthyroidism.

RNA transcripts yielded amplified TCR beta CDR3 regions. Researchers ran a first-round RT-PCR on the TCR CDR3 using the HTBI primer set. Via MiXCR, TCRdb re-called the multiplex PCR reads, giving one row per CDR3 protein. The sample shows about 640,000 distinct CDR3 sequences, around 20% of them seen only once. Sequences were obtained from blood. The TCR comes from a young man with Graves' ophthalmopathy. V is TRBV28 and J is TRBJ2-3, with D hard to call. In DNA, the CDR3 is TGTGCCAGCAGTTTGGTCGACTCTATGCCTGACCCAAGAGCCACAGATACGCAGTATTTT. Translating gives CASSLVDSMPDPRATDTQYF.